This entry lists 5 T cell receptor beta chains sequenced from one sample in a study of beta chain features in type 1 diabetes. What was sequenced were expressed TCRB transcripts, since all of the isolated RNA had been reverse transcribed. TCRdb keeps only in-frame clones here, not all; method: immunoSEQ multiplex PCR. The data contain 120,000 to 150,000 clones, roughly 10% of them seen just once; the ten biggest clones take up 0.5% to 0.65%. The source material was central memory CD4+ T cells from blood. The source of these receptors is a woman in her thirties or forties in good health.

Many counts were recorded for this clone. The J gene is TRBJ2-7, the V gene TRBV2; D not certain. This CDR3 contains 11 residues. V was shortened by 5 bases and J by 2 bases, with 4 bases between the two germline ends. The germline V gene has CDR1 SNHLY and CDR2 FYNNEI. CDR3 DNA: TGTGCCAGCAGTCCCACCTACGAGCAGTACTTC. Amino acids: CASSPTYEQYF.

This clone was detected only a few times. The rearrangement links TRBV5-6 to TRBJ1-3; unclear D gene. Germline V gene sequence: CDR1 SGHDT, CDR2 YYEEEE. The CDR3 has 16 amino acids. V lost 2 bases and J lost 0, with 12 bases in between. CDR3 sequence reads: CASSFGMGSSGNTIYF. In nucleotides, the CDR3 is TGTGCCAGCAGCTTCGGGATGGGTTCCTCTGGAAACACCATATATTTT.

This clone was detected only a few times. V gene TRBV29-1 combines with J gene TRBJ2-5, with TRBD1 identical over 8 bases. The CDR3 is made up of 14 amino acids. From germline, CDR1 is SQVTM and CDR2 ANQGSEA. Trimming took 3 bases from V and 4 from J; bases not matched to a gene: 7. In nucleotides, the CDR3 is TGCAGCGTTGAGGACGGGACAGGAGGAGAGACCCAGTACTTC. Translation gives CSVEDGTGGETQYF.

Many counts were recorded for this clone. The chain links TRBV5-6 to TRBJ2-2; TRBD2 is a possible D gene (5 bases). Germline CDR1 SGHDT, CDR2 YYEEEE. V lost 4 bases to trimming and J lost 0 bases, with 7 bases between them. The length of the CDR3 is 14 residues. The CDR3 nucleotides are TGTGCCAGCAGCCGGGATTCGAACACCGGGGAGCTGTTTTTT. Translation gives CASSRDSNTGELFF. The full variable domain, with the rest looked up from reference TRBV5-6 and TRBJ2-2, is DAGVTQSPTHLIKTRGQQVTLRCSPKSGHDTVSWYQQALGQGPQFIFQYYEEEERQRGNFPDRFSGHQFPNYSSELNVNALLLGDSALYLCASSRDSNTGELFFGEGSRLTVL.

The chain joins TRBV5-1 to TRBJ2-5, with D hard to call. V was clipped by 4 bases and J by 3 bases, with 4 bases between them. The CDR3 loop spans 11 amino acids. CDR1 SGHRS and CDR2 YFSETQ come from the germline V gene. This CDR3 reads CASSLEETQYF. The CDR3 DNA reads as TGCGCCAGCAGCCTCGAAGAGACCCAGTACTTC.